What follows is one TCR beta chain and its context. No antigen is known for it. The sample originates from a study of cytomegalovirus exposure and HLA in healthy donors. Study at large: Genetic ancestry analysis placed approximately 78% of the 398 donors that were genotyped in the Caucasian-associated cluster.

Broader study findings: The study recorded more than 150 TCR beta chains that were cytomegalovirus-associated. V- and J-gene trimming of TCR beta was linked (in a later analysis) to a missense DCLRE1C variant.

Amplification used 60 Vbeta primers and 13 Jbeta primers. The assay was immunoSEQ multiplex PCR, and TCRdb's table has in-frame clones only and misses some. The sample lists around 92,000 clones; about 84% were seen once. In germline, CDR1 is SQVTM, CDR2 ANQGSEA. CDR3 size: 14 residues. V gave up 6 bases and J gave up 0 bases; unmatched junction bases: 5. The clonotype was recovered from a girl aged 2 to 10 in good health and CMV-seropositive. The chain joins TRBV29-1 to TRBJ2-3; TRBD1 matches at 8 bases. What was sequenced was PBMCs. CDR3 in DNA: TGCAGCGTCCGCACAGGGGGGAGCACAGATACGCAGTATTTT. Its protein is CSVRTGGSTDTQYF.